Each of the 22 T cell receptor beta chains below was sequenced from the same sample in a study of Ad26.COV2.S vaccination and SARS-CoV-2 variants. Sequencing was performed with immunoSEQ multiplex PCR; in TCRdb, only in-frame clones are kept and a portion is missing. The sample holds about 250,000 clones, around 87% seen once. Described treatment: roughly 18 received Ad26.COV2.S at low or high dose, single or two shots; roughly five received placebo; per-sample allocation not given. Collection of samples fell on day 63 after the first vaccine or placebo injection. This sample comprised peripheral blood, obtained in a trial of Ad26.COV2.S vaccine versus placebo. These TCRs come from a person between 18 and 59 years old who received the Ad26.COV2.S COVID-19 vaccine or a placebo.

This clone was seen a single time. The chain couples TRBV30 to TRBJ2-1, with 8 bases fitting TRBD1. This CDR3 comprises 12 residues. V shed 5 bases, J shed 4 bases, and the junction held 1 base outside the gene matches. Germline values: CDR1 GTSNPN, CDR2 SVGIG (reference sequence). CDR3 residues: CAWDRGYNEQFF. The CDR3 nucleotides are TGTGCCTGGGACAGGGGATACAATGAGCAGTTCTTC.

The chain recombines TRBV4-3 with TRBJ2-7; TRBD1 is a possible D gene (5 bases). The CDR3 covers 14 residues. Germline loops: CDR1 LGHNA, CDR2 YSLEER. V was trimmed by 0 bases and J by 5 bases, leaving 11 bases between them. The CDR3 region is CASSQELRVHEQYF. The DNA for the CDR3 is TGCGCCAGCAGCCAAGAGCTCAGGGTCCACGAGCAGTACTTC.

The rearrangement joins TRBV9 to TRBJ1-2; D is unresolved. This CDR3 is 12 amino acids long. Germline CDR1 is SGDLS and CDR2 is YYNGEE. Trimming removed 5 bases at V and 7 bases at J, with 12 bases between. The CDR3 sequence is CASSPVVGGYTF. For the CDR3, the DNA is TGTGCCAGCAGTCCCGTTGTTGGTGGCTACACCTTC.

The rearrangement joins TRBV28 to TRBJ2-1; D gene uncertain. Germline assignment: CDR1 MDHEN and CDR2 SYDVKM. The CDR3 length is 15 residues. The V end was cut by 3 bases, the J end by 0 bases, with 9 bases between. The CDR3 region has the DNA TGTGCCAGCAGTTTGTTGGAGAGCTCCTACAATGAGCAGTTCTTC. Its protein product is CASSLLESSYNEQFF.

This chain joins TRBV13 and TRBJ2-1; TRBD2 matches 14 bases. The CDR3 has 20 residues. Trimming at V came to 0 bases and at J to 2 bases, leaving 9 bases not matched to a gene. Germline V gives CDR1 PRHDT, CDR2 FYEKMQ (reference sequence). The chain's CDR3 is CASSLGLTATSGGAYNEQFF. CDR3 nucleotide sequence: TGTGCCAGCAGCTTAGGCCTAACCGCGACTAGCGGGGGGGCCTACAATGAGCAGTTCTTC.

The J gene is TRBJ2-7, the V gene TRBV12-3 or TRBV12-4; no clear D. This CDR3 contains 13 residues. V dropped 5 bases and J dropped 3 bases, with 11 bases sitting between them. The CDR3 nucleotides read TGTGCCAGCAGTCCCCGACGGATCTACGAGCAGTACTTC. Its translation is CASSPRRIYEQYF.

The chain recombines TRBV11-2 with TRBJ1-2; 8 bases match TRBD1. CDR1 and CDR2 from the germline V gene are SGHAT and FQNNGV. The CDR3 spans 17 residues. V was clipped by 4 bases and J by 4 bases; unmatched bases: 14. The CDR3 region is CASSSLKRDRLGYGYTF. Written as DNA, the CDR3 is TGTGCCAGCAGCTCTCTTAAACGGGACAGGCTGGGCTATGGCTACACCTTC.

The chain combines TRBV7-8 with TRBJ1-3; D unclear. V was pared by 1 base and J by 2 bases, with 12 bases between. The CDR3 runs 16 residues. Germline CDR1 SGHVS, CDR2 FQNEAQ. The CDR3 spells CASSLEIFPTGNTIYF. In DNA, the CDR3 is TGTGCCAGCAGCTTAGAGATCTTTCCAACTGGAAACACCATATATTTT. Drawing the rest from reference TRBV7-8 and TRBJ1-3, the complete variable domain is GAGVSQSPRYKVAKRGQDVALRCDPISGHVSLFWYQQALGQGPEFLTYFQNEAQLDKSGLPSDRFFAERPEGSVSTLKIQRTQQEDSAVYLCASSLEIFPTGNTIYFGEGSWLTVV.

The gene calls are TRBV5-1 and TRBJ1-2, with 10 bases matching TRBD1. This CDR3 contains 15 residues. V shed 1 base, J shed 7 bases, and the junction held 7 bases outside the gene matches. Germline CDR1 reads SGHRS; CDR2 reads YFSETQ. The CDR3 sequence is CASSLSGTGVGGYTF. CDR3 nucleotides: TGCGCCAGCAGCTTGTCTGGGACAGGGGTAGGTGGCTACACCTTC.

The chain is built from TRBV7-9 and TRBJ1-4; 10 bases match TRBD1. The CDR3 spans 14 residues. Trimming removed 6 bases from V and 7 bases from J; junction bases left unmatched: 5. Germline V CDR1 and CDR2: SEHNR, FQNEAQ (reference sequence). CDR3 nucleotides: TGTGCCAGCAGTAGACAGGGGGCTGTTGAAAAACTGTTTTTT. As protein: CASSRQGAVEKLFF.

A single count supports this clone. The chain joins TRBV2 to TRBJ2-2; tentatively, D is TRBD1 or TRBD2 (5 bases each). CDR1 is SNHLY and CDR2 is FYNNEI in the germline V gene. The CDR3 has 14 amino acids. The V gene lost 6 bases and the J gene lost 8 bases, with 16 bases spanning the gap. CDR3 amino acids: CASSTVDSGGELFF. The DNA of the CDR3 is TGTGCCAGCAGCACGGTTGACAGCGGTGGGGAGCTGTTTTTT.

A note on this clone: This specimen includes other DNA sequences encoding the same CDR3. The V call is TRBV5-1, the J call TRBJ2-7; 7 nucleotides match TRBD2. The CDR3 runs 13 residues. Germline CDR1 SGHRS, CDR2 YFSETQ. Losses at the gene ends were 5 bases for V and 1 base for J; bases not matched to a gene: 3. For the CDR3, the DNA is TGCGCCAGCAGTCCCGGGGGGTCCTACGAGCAGTACTTC. This translates into CASSPGGSYEQYF.

This clone was observed a single time. This chain links TRBV4-2 with TRBJ2-5, with D unresolved. Trimming removed 4 bases from V and 2 bases from J, with 11 bases in between. The CDR3 contains 14 residues. CDR1 and CDR2 (germline): LGHNA, YNFKEQ. The CDR3 sequence is CASSLGAVQETQYF. CDR3 bases: TGTGCCAGCAGCCTCGGCGCTGTTCAAGAGACCCAGTACTTC.

The DNA of the CDR3 is TGTGCCAGCAGGCCGAACGAGGGGTCTGCCTCCCTGAATGAGCAGTTCTTC. This sequence encodes CASRPNEGSASLNEQFF. The rearrangement links TRBV7-3 to TRBJ2-1; D may be TRBD1 or TRBD2 (5 bases each). CDR3 length: 17 residues. V was pared by 6 bases and J by 7 bases, with 25 bases between. Germline values: CDR1 SGHTA, CDR2 FQGTGA.

CDR3 in amino acids: CASKDPAGELFF. CDR3 DNA sequence: TGCGCCAGCAAAGACCCGGCCGGGGAGCTGTTTTTT. This chain links TRBV10-1 with TRBJ2-2, with no clear D. There are 12 residues in the CDR3. Germline V gene data show CDR1 as WNHNN and CDR2 as SYGVQD (reference sequence). The V and J ends lost 7 bases and 6 bases respectively, with 9 bases between them.

The J gene is TRBJ2-7, the V gene TRBV25-1; D is undetermined. Deletions cut 5 bases from V and 3 bases from J, with 8 bases between. This CDR3 has 12 amino acids. From germline, CDR1 is MGHDK and CDR2 SYGVNS. This chain's CDR3 is CASSPVHYEQYF. The CDR3 bases are TGTGCCAGCAGTCCCGTGCACTACGAGCAGTACTTC.

The V gene is TRBV15, the J gene TRBJ2-1; D gene unclear. Germline CDR1 and CDR2: LNHNV and YYDKDF (reference sequence). The V gene lost 2 bases and the J gene lost 0 bases, with 8 bases spanning the gap. CDR3 length: 15 residues. The DNA for the CDR3 is TGTGCCACCAGCAGACGTACGGACTCCTACAATGAGCAGTTCTTC. As protein: CATSRRTDSYNEQFF.

The chain joins TRBV18 to TRBJ1-2; TRBD1 agrees at 7 bases. Germline V gives CDR1 KGHSH, CDR2 LQKENI. The CDR3 length is 13 residues. V shed 3 bases and J 7 bases; nucleotides not matched to a gene: 5. The CDR3, as DNA: TGTGCCAGCTCACCCCAGGGGGAAGGTGGCTACACCTTC. Translating gives CASSPQGEGGYTF.

This chain connects TRBV4-3 to TRBJ1-2, with a weak D call TRBD1 (5 bases). There are 14 residues in the CDR3. Germline CDR1 LGHNA, CDR2 YSLEER. Trimming cost V 1 base and J 2 bases, with 8 bases left between them. The CDR3 region has the DNA TGCGCCAGCAGCCAAGGGGGCTTAAACTATGGCTACACCTTC. Its translation: CASSQGGLNYGYTF.

The chain uses TRBV12-3 or TRBV12-4 and TRBJ1-2; a weak D match, TRBD1 (5 bases). The germline V and J ends were trimmed by 7 bases and 4 bases, with 13 bases remaining between them. The CDR3 loop spans 13 amino acids. As DNA, the CDR3 is TGTGCCAGCACCCAAACGGGGGGCTATGGCTACACCTTC. As protein: CASTQTGGYGYTF.

This rearrangement joins TRBV7-2 to TRBJ1-6; a possible D gene is TRBD1 (5 bases). The germline V gene encodes CDR1 SGHTA and CDR2 FQGNSA. The CDR3 has 15 residues. V gave up 1 base and J gave up 7 bases, with 11 bases separating them. The CDR3 region is CASSLGDGRNSPLHF. CDR3 DNA: TGTGCCAGCAGCTTAGGGGACGGACGAAATTCACCCCTCCACTTT.

V gene TRBV29-1 combines with J gene TRBJ1-1; TRBD1 matches at 12 bases. CDR1 and CDR2 from the germline V gene are SQVTM and ANQGSEA. The CDR3 sequence is 16 residues long. Losses at the gene ends were 4 bases for V and 1 base for J; bases not matched to a gene: 7. The DNA of the CDR3 is TGCAGCGTTGCCGGGACAGGGGGCGAGTGGAACACTGAAGCTTTCTTT. Translated, it gives CSVAGTGGEWNTEAFF.